Shown below are 6 T cell receptor beta chains from a single sample sequenced in a study of cytomegalovirus exposure and HLA in healthy donors (dated by TCRdb to between 2016 and 2019). The library relied on the immunoSEQ multiplex PCR assay. TCRdb obtained this table from immuneACCESS and retained in-frame rearrangements with V and J assigned. These tables miss some clones; where compared with another copy, unresolved V genes account for less than half of the shortfall, and the remainder is unexplained. The sample data list about 110,000 clones, and 88% of these were observed just once. The leading ten clones occupy about 2% of the sample. Sequenced material: PBMCs. Every receptor here comes from a woman younger than 30 in good health and CMV-seronegative.

The V gene is TRBV7-3, the J gene TRBJ2-7, with 7 nucleotides matching TRBD2. Trimming at V came to 1 base and at J to 2 bases, leaving 5 bases not matched to a gene. Germline V gene sequence: CDR1 SGHTA, CDR2 FQGTGA. This CDR3 contains 15 residues. The CDR3 DNA sequence: TGTGCCAGCAGCTTAAGCGGGGGTCGGCCCTACGAGCAGTACTTC. Its translation is CASSLSGGRPYEQYF. Full variable domain (missing parts from reference TRBV7-3 and TRBJ2-7): GAGVSQTPSNKVTEKGKYVELRCDPISGHTALYWYRQSLGQGPEFLIYFQGTGAADDSGLPNDRFFAVRPEGSVSTLKIQRTERGDSAVYLCASSLSGGRPYEQYFGPGTRLTVT.

This rearrangement joins TRBV18 to TRBJ2-5; D gene unclear. Trimming removed 3 bases at V and 2 bases at J, with 16 bases between. Germline CDR1 and CDR2: KGHSH and LQKENI. This CDR3 has 16 residues. CDR3 in amino acids: CASSPVSGATQETQYF. The CDR3 DNA reads as TGTGCCAGCTCACCGGTTTCGGGTGCGACGCAAGAGACCCAGTACTTC.

V and J are TRBV27 and TRBJ2-1; 9 bases are shared with TRBD2. CDR3 length: 14 residues. Trimming removed 4 bases from V and 3 bases from J; junction bases left unmatched: 1. In germline, CDR1 is MNHEY, CDR2 SMNVEV (reference sequence). The CDR3 reads CASSSSGIYNEQFF. The CDR3 DNA reads as TGTGCCAGCAGTTCTAGCGGGATCTACAATGAGCAGTTCTTC.

The gene calls are TRBV12-5 and TRBJ2-3, with 8 nucleotides matching TRBD2. The CDR3 length is 18 residues. Per the germline V gene, CDR1 is LGHNT and CDR2 is FRNRAP. The J segment lost 2 bases and the V segment lost 7 bases, leaving 17 bases of the junction unmatched. Here the CDR3 reads CASDRLNRTSPTTDTQYF. CDR3 DNA sequence: TGTGCTAGTGATAGATTGAACCGGACTAGCCCAACCACAGATACGCAGTATTTT.

This clone was picked up one time. The chain uses TRBV27 and TRBJ2-5; maybe TRBD2 (5 bases). From germline, CDR1 is MNHEY and CDR2 SMNVEV (reference sequence). This CDR3 is built from 13 residues. Trimming cost V 4 bases and J 2 bases, with 8 bases left between them. In nucleotides, the CDR3 is TGTGCCAGCAGTTCAGCGGCGCAAGAGACCCAGTACTTC. Its translation is CASSSAAQETQYF.

The gene calls are TRBV11-2 and TRBJ2-3; 12 bases are shared with TRBD2. The length of the CDR3 is 17 residues. Germline V gene data show CDR1 as SGHAT and CDR2 as FQNNGV. The J segment lost 1 base and the V segment lost 5 bases, leaving 7 bases of the junction unmatched. CDR3 DNA sequence: TGTGCCAGCAGCCGAAGACTAGCGGGGGTCCGCACAGATACGCAGTATTTT. It codes for CASSRRLAGVRTDTQYF. The variable domain in full, completed from reference TRBV11-2 and TRBJ2-3, reads EAGVAQSPRYKIIEKRQSVAFWCNPISGHATLYWYQQILGQGPKLLIQFQNNGVVDDSQLPKDRFSAERLKGVDSTLKIQPAKLEDSAVYLCASSRRLAGVRTDTQYFGPGTRLTVL.